A selection of T cell receptor beta chains follows, all from one sample in a study of OX40 agonist ivuxolimab in advanced cancers. The table came from immunoSEQ multiplex PCR; TCRdb's copy has only in-frame clones and leaves some out. The sample comprises roughly 79,000 clones, approximately 90% of which are singletons, and 9.5% to 11% rests with the top ten. The source material was CD4+ or CD8+ T cells sorted from blood, sampled in a trial of the OX40 agonist ivuxolimab. The source is an adult with an advanced solid tumor such as melanoma, head and neck, liver or kidney cancer. Both conserved end residues are part of each CDR3. A D gene is named only where the DNA matches it firmly. A clone size is listed for some rows: how often the clone was seen (once, few, many), or a class if it is expanded.

j_gene,v_gene,d_gene,abundance,CDR3aa,CDR3nt
TRBJ2-1,TRBV27,.,.,CASSLSAGPMYNEQFF,TGTGCCAGCAGTTTATCGGCGGGGCCGATGTACAATGAGCAGTTCTTC
TRBJ1-5,TRBV5-1,TRBD1,.,CASSQTGAFNQPQHF,TGCGCCAGCAGCCAGACAGGGGCCTTCAATCAGCCCCAGCATTTT
TRBJ1-5,TRBV19,.,.,CASSIVGGGGQPQHF,TGTGCCAGTAGTATAGTCGGTGGGGGTGGTCAGCCCCAGCATTTT
TRBJ2-7,TRBV6-1,.,.,CASSDIYEQYF,TGTGCCAGCAGTGATATCTACGAGCAGTACTTC
TRBJ2-1,TRBV7-6,.,few,CASSLGRLGEQFF,TGTGCCAGCAGCTTAGGGAGGCTTGGTGAGCAGTTCTTC
TRBJ2-7,TRBV6-5,.,.,CASSYGQSTYYEQYF,TGTGCCAGCAGTTACGGACAGAGCACTTACTACGAGCAGTACTTC
TRBJ2-3,TRBV4-3,TRBD2,.,CASSQRAGGDTDTQYF,TGCGCCAGCAGCCAGAGAGCGGGGGGGGACACAGATACGCAGTATTTT
TRBJ2-7,TRBV19,.,.,CASSTTGATSYEQYF,TGTGCCAGTAGTACTACTGGGGCTACCTCCTACGAGCAGTACTTC
TRBJ1-2,TRBV2,.,.,CASSGTGYGYTF,TGTGCCAGCAGTGGAACAGGCTATGGCTACACCTTC
TRBJ2-3,TRBV11-2,TRBD1,.,CASSLGPSGTGTSTDTQYF,TGTGCCAGCAGCTTAGGCCCCTCCGGGACAGGGACCAGCACAGATACGCAGTATTTT
TRBJ1-4,TRBV6-1,.,.,CASSVRRGSTNEKLFF,TGTGCCAGCAGTGTCCGGAGAGGCTCAACTAATGAAAAACTGTTTTTT
TRBJ2-7,TRBV7-9,.,.,CASSFGLAYEQYF,TGTGCCAGCAGCTTCGGGCTAGCCTACGAGCAGTACTTC
TRBJ2-7,TRBV5-1,.,.,CASSSTGTGGQYF,TGCGCCAGCAGCTCTACAGGGACCGGTGGGCAGTACTTC
TRBJ2-7,TRBV5-4,.,.,CASTASGEQYF,TGTGCCAGCACTGCTTCCGGGGAGCAGTACTTC
TRBJ1-1,TRBV7-9,TRBD1,.,CASSPRGGNTEAFF,TGTGCCAGCAGCCCCAGGGGGGGGAACACTGAAGCTTTCTTT
TRBJ2-3,TRBV1,.,.,CTSSQDRGPGQGTFTDTQYF,TGCACCAGCAGCCAAGACCGAGGACCGGGACAGGGAACCTTCACAGATACGCAGTATTTT
TRBJ1-4,TRBV30,.,.,CARDQGLEEKLFF,TGTGCTCGGGACCAGGGACTTGAGGAAAAACTGTTTTTT
TRBJ1-3,TRBV9,TRBD1,once,CASSVDVTGGSGNTIYF,TGTGCCAGCAGCGTAGACGTAACAGGGGGCTCTGGAAACACCATATATTTT
TRBJ2-1,TRBV6-6,TRBD2,.,CASSYSPPGGGNEQFF,TGTGCCAGCAGTTACTCCCCTCCGGGAGGAGGCAATGAGCAGTTCTTC
TRBJ2-1,TRBV5-4,TRBD2,.,CASSSPGLAGGPIWIF,TGTGCCAGCAGCTCACCGGGACTAGCGGGGGGGCCGATATGGATCTTC
TRBJ2-5,TRBV7-6,.,.,CASSLSGPQRETQYF,TGTGCCAGCAGCTTGTCAGGGCCTCAGAGGGAGACCCAGTACTTC
TRBJ1-2,TRBV5-6,.,.,CASSLSFLGLRGYTF,TGTGCCAGCAGCTTGTCCTTCCTGGGGTTGAGGGGCTACACCTTC
TRBJ1-5,TRBV7-6,.,once,CASSPIYSNQPQHF,TGTGCCAGCAGCCCCATTTATAGCAATCAGCCCCAGCATTTT